This is a list of T cell receptor beta chains from one sample in a study of T cell responses to AZD1222 COVID-19 vaccine. Repertoires were generated with immunoSEQ multiplex PCR, while TCRdb's copy carries only in-frame clones and drops some. This table has approximately 140,000 clones, roughly 90% appearing once. The source material was peripheral blood, sampled 28 days after the second AZD1222 dose. These receptor sequences come from an adult who received the AZD1222 COVID-19 vaccine. The CDR3 runs from the conserved cysteine through the conserved F or W. A D gene is named only where the DNA matches it firmly. The size entry is marked missing in some rows and otherwise reads once, few, many or a size class.

CDR3 protein	CDR3 DNA	D gene	V gene	J gene	clone size
CASSASDLQFVNTEAFF	TGTGCCAGCAGCGCTTCCGATCTACAGTTTGTTAACACTGAAGCTTTCTTT	.	TRBV9	TRBJ1-1	.
CATSRDIGNTEAFF	TGTGCCACCAGCAGAGATATAGGAAACACTGAAGCTTTCTTT	.	TRBV15	TRBJ1-1	.
CASSTPPGLPGNTIYF	TGTGCCAGCAGCACTCCGCCGGGACTGCCTGGAAACACCATATATTTT	.	TRBV7-9	TRBJ1-3	.
CASSSTGYEQYF	TGTGCCAGCAGTTCGACAGGCTACGAGCAGTACTTC	.	TRBV7-6	TRBJ2-7	medium-sized
CASSLNSQETQYF	TGTGCCAGCAGCTTAAACAGCCAAGAGACCCAGTACTTC	.	TRBV11-2	TRBJ2-5	.
CASSSTEYEQYF	TGTGCCAGTAGTTCGACGGAATACGAGCAGTACTTC	.	TRBV19	TRBJ2-7	.
CASSQDRTGGGNEQFF	TGCGCCAGCAGCCAAGATCGAACGGGAGGAGGTAATGAGCAGTTCTTC	TRBD2	TRBV4-1	TRBJ2-1	.
CASSYSGVGSYEQYF	TGTGCCAGCAGTTACTCGGGCGTTGGCTCCTACGAGCAGTACTTC	.	TRBV6-5	TRBJ2-7	.
CASSPQAGFTEAFF	TGTGCCAGCTCACCACAGGCGGGGTTCACTGAAGCTTTCTTT	.	TRBV18	TRBJ1-1	.
CASSEGGVSPLHF	TGTGCCAGCAGCGAAGGAGGGGTTTCACCCCTCCACTTT	.	TRBV9	TRBJ1-6	.
CASSQRTVSWGEQYF	TGTGCCAGCAGCCAAAGAACAGTGTCTTGGGGGGAGCAGTACTTC	.	TRBV14	TRBJ2-7	.
CSVGVGWTGGYEQYF	TGCAGCGTTGGGGTAGGCTGGACAGGGGGCTACGAGCAGTACTTC	TRBD1	TRBV29-1	TRBJ2-7	.
CASSLQTGVNTGELFF	TGCGCCAGCAGCTTACAGACAGGAGTTAACACCGGGGAGCTGTTTTTT	.	TRBV5-1	TRBJ2-2	many
CSVQDREAEAFF	TGCAGCGTTCAGGACAGGGAGGCTGAAGCTTTCTTT	TRBD1	TRBV29-1	TRBJ1-1	.
CASSLSAGGGKPQHF	TGTGCCAGCAGTTTATCGGCGGGGGGGGGTAAGCCCCAGCATTTT	.	TRBV27	TRBJ1-5	.
CAWSVGAYEQYF	TGTGCCTGGAGTGTGGGGGCCTACGAGCAGTACTTC	.	TRBV30	TRBJ2-7	.
CASSTGYGANVLTF	TGTGCCAGTAGTACAGGGTACGGGGCCAACGTCCTGACTTTC	.	TRBV19	TRBJ2-6	.
CATSLADEPYNEQFF	TGTGCCACCAGTCTGGCTGACGAACCCTACAATGAGCAGTTCTTC	.	TRBV24-1	TRBJ2-1	.